This T cell receptor (beta chain) came from a study of radiotherapy plus CTLA-4 blockade in lung cancer. Note on this clone: The antigen is unknown.

Each patient with chemo-refractory metastatic non-small-cell lung cancer was treated with focal radiation plus CTLA-4 blockade using ipilimumab. Measured with immunoSEQ multiplex PCR; TCRdb has only the in-frame clones, and not every one. The sample consists of roughly 78,000 clones, around 82% of them appearing once. The study, taken as a whole, reports: After radiotherapy and ipilimumab, tumor-derived clones expanded in peripheral blood.

Germline V gives CDR1 SNHLY, CDR2 FYNNEI. V was trimmed by 4 bases and J by 2 bases, leaving 9 bases between them. This CDR3 contains 14 residues. The sequence came from a human donor with non-small cell lung cancer who had a complete response to radiotherapy plus ipilimumab. V is TRBV2 and J is TRBJ1-5; D is uncertain. Here the sequenced sample was peripheral blood, taken from a patient treated with radiotherapy plus ipilimumab. CDR3 in DNA: TGTGCCAGCAGTGGAGGGCAGCGCAATCAGCCCCAGCATTTT. This translates into CASSGGQRNQPQHF.